This TCR beta chain was identified in a study of cytomegalovirus exposure and HLA in healthy donors. Primers for the PCR totalled 60 Vbeta and 13 Jbeta. TCRdb keeps only in-frame clones here, not all; method: immunoSEQ multiplex PCR. The sample carries 130,000 or so clones, roughly 70% recorded once. About this clone itself: Its antigen is not known.

V gave up 2 bases and J gave up 2 bases, with 11 bases separating them. The CDR3 contains 15 residues. Germline-derived CDR1 and CDR2 are SGDLS and YYNGEE. Healthy people donating bone marrow made up the donors. Study observations and caveats: Cytomegalovirus-associated TCR beta chains were listed, numbering over 150.

This clonotype was sampled from a man in his forties in good health and CMV-seropositive. Sequencing input: PBMCs. The chain combines TRBV9 with TRBJ2-1, with D maybe TRBD2 (6 bases). The CDR3 spells CASSVLGGAYNEQFF. In DNA form, the CDR3 reads TGTGCCAGCAGCGTTTTGGGGGGAGCCTACAATGAGCAGTTCTTC. The whole variable domain, remainder taken from reference TRBV9 and TRBJ2-1, is DSGVTQTPKHLITATGQRVTLRCSPRSGDLSVYWYQQSLDQGLQFLIQYYNGEERAKGNILERFSAQQFPDLHSELNLSSLELGDSALYFCASSVLGGAYNEQFFGPGTRLTVL.